The 30 T cell receptor beta chains reported below all come from one sample, sequenced in a study of T-cell reconstitution after alpha-beta-depleted transplantation in children. The TCRbeta library was prepared with unique molecular identifiers. Each CDR3 protein is one row after TCRdb ran MiXCR on the PCR reads. The table lists about 58,000 distinct CDR3 sequences, roughly 46% of them singletons. The sample consisted of PBMCs, mostly from graft donor cells, taken 360 days after TCRalphabeta/CD19-depleted stem cell transplant. Receptors originate from a male patient aged 10 to 17 who had a stem cell transplant for acute lymphoblastic leukemia, so the T cells may come from the graft donor.

The V call is TRBV4-3, the J call TRBJ2-3, with 8 bases identical to TRBD2. The CDR3 contains 16 residues. V gave up 0 bases and J gave up 5 bases; unmatched junction bases: 7. Germline V gene data show CDR1 as LGHNA and CDR2 as YSLEER. The CDR3 region is CASSQEVSGGKDTQYF. DNA for the CDR3: TGCGCCAGCAGCCAAGAGGTCAGCGGGGGTAAAGATACGCAGTATTTT.

V gene TRBV25-1 combines with J gene TRBJ2-1, with D possibly TRBD2 on 5 matching bases. The CDR3 is made up of 14 amino acids. Per germline, CDR1 MGHDK and CDR2 SYGVNS. Deletions cut 3 bases from V and 0 bases from J, with 6 bases between. CDR3 DNA sequence: TGTGCCAGCAGTGATGGGAGCTCCTACAATGAGCAGTTCTTC. This translates into CASSDGSSYNEQFF.

This chain connects TRBV28 to TRBJ2-7; 9 nucleotides match TRBD2. CDR3 length: 14 residues. Germline V gene sequence: CDR1 MDHEN, CDR2 SYDVKM. Trimming cost V 2 bases and J 2 bases; bases outside gene matches: 1. CDR3 nucleotides: TGTGCCAGCAGTTTAATAGCGGGGGCCTACGAGCAGTACTTC. It codes for CASSLIAGAYEQYF.

This clonotype appeared a few times. This chain connects TRBV20-1 to TRBJ2-3, with 9 bases matching TRBD2. There are 14 residues in the CDR3. In germline, CDR1 is DFQATT, CDR2 SNEGSKA (reference sequence). The J segment lost 2 bases and the V segment lost 1 base, leaving 1 base of the junction unmatched. The CDR3 DNA sequence: TGCAGTGCTAGAGTAGCGGGAGTCACAGATACGCAGTATTTT. This encodes CSARVAGVTDTQYF.

The CDR3 DNA follows: TGTGCCAGCAGTTCTTCCCGGGACAGCCTCAACTATGGCTACACCTTC. Its translation is CASSSSRDSLNYGYTF. The gene calls are TRBV6-5 and TRBJ1-2; 7 nucleotides match TRBD1. The V gene's germline CDR1 is MNHEY and CDR2 SVGAGI. After removal of 4 bases from V and 2 bases from J, the junction contained 10 bases not matched to a gene. The CDR3 consists of 16 residues.

CDR3: CASSLTSGVSYEQYF. For the CDR3, the DNA is TGTGCCAGCAGTCTAACTAGCGGGGTATCCTACGAGCAGTACTTC. The V call is TRBV28, the J call TRBJ2-7; 10 bases are a match to TRBD2. Looked up from germline, CDR1 is MDHEN and CDR2 is SYDVKM. Trimming at V came to 5 bases and at J to 1 base, leaving 5 bases not matched to a gene. The CDR3 has 15 amino acids.

The rearrangement joins TRBV29-1 to TRBJ2-3; 7 positions agree with TRBD2. Germline V gene sequence: CDR1 SQVTM, CDR2 ANQGSEA. Germline trimming cut 3 bases from V and 6 bases from J; bases unmatched to any gene: 3. The length of the CDR3 is 12 residues. CDR3 coding DNA: TGCAGCGTTGAGTTCGGGAGGGATACGCAGTATTTT. This translates into CSVEFGRDTQYF.

The chain uses TRBV27 and TRBJ1-5; D is perhaps TRBD1 (5 bases). The germline gives CDR1 MNHEY, CDR2 SMNVEV (reference sequence). The CDR3 has 18 residues. The V gene lost 6 bases and the J gene lost 3 bases, with 24 bases spanning the gap. CDR3 protein: CASSDRMGGGGDNQPQHF. CDR3 DNA sequence: TGTGCCAGCAGCGACCGAATGGGGGGGGGAGGTGACAATCAGCCCCAGCATTTT.

This clonotype occurred many times. The chain joins TRBV28 to TRBJ2-2; 9 bases match TRBD2. V trimming: 5 bases; J trimming: 7 bases; junction bases outside the gene matches: 11. The CDR3 consists of 16 residues. Germline lookup yields CDR1 MDHEN and CDR2 SYDVKM. CDR3 DNA sequence: TGTGCCAGCAGTCGTGATAGCGGGAGTTGGAGCGGGGAGCTGTTTTTT. Translating it yields CASSRDSGSWSGELFF.

V and J are TRBV24-1 and TRBJ2-6; no reliable D call. The CDR3 has 16 residues. Trimming removed 1 base at V and 1 base at J, with 7 bases between. Germline assignment: CDR1 KGHDR and CDR2 SFDVKD. The CDR3 spells CATSDFRGSGANVLTF. DNA of the CDR3: TGTGCCACCAGTGATTTTAGAGGATCTGGGGCCAACGTCCTGACTTTC.

The V call is TRBV5-6, the J call TRBJ2-1; the D gene is possibly TRBD2 (7 bases). V lost 7 bases to trimming and J lost 6 bases, with 20 bases between them. This CDR3 comprises 15 residues. Germline V gene lookup returns CDR1 SGHDT and CDR2 YYEEEE. DNA for the CDR3: TGTGCCAGCGGGGGGAGGGGACAAGTGACCAATGAGCAGTTCTTC. This encodes CASGGRGQVTNEQFF.

This clonotype was counted a few times. J is TRBJ2-7 and V is TRBV2, with unresolved D. The CDR3 extends over 12 amino acids. Trimming removed 4 bases from V and 3 bases from J, with 7 bases in between. CDR1 is SNHLY, CDR2 FYNNEI, per germline. The CDR3 is CASSAANYEQYF. The DNA for the CDR3 is TGTGCCAGCAGTGCAGCAAACTACGAGCAGTACTTC.

In this sample, this clonotype turned up a few times. This chain connects TRBV3-1 to TRBJ2-5; the D is unclear. Trimming took 0 bases from V and 7 from J, leaving 12 bases between them. CDR1 and CDR2 (germline): LGHDT, YNNKEL (reference sequence). This CDR3 comprises 14 residues. For the CDR3, the DNA is TGTGCCAGCAGCCAAGAAGGAATAGCAGGGACCCAGTACTTC. Translating gives CASSQEGIAGTQYF.

This clonotype was detected only a few times. The V and J genes are TRBV12-3 or TRBV12-4 and TRBJ2-7; D call uncertain. The CDR3 consists of 13 residues. V lost 2 bases and J 7 bases, leaving 12 bases between the germline ends. The CDR3 DNA is TGTGCCAGCAGTTTATCTCAGACGACTGAGCAGTACTTC. Translation gives CASSLSQTTEQYF.

The chain carries TRBV7-8 and TRBJ2-7; TRBD2 agrees at 9 bases. CDR1 and CDR2 (germline): SGHVS, FQNEAQ. The CDR3 loop spans 15 amino acids. The V and J ends lost 5 bases and 2 bases, in that order; junction bases with no gene match: 7. This CDR3 is CASSLASGEAYEQYF. The CDR3 nucleotides read TGTGCCAGCAGCCTCGCTAGCGGGGAGGCCTACGAGCAGTACTTC.

In its sample, this clonotype was seen a few times. The gene calls are TRBV5-1 and TRBJ2-3; the D is unclear. The CDR3 is 13 amino acids. Germline CDR1 and CDR2: SGHRS and YFSETQ. The ends were cut back, 4 bases at V and 5 bases at J, with 11 bases in the middle. The CDR3 protein is CASSLSPGDTQYF. CDR3 DNA: TGCGCCAGCAGCCTTTCCCCCGGAGATACGCAGTATTTT.

The chain links TRBV15 to TRBJ2-5, with a tentative D call TRBD1 (6 bases). Trimming removed 3 bases at V and 5 bases at J, with 16 bases between. The CDR3 consists of 15 residues. Germline assignment: CDR1 LNHNV and CDR2 YYDKDF (reference sequence). The CDR3 nucleotides are TGTGCCACCAGCAGCTTAGGGGGAGCGCTTGAGACCCAGTACTTC. Residues: CATSSLGGALETQYF.

This clonotype was seen only a few times. The chain uses TRBV12-3 or TRBV12-4 and TRBJ2-7; 7 nucleotides line up with TRBD2. Trimming removed 7 bases from V and 2 bases from J; junction bases left unmatched: 11. CDR3 length: 15 amino acids. The CDR3 sequence is CASTFGGTRTYEQYF. The CDR3, as DNA: TGTGCCAGCACGTTCGGGGGGACGCGCACCTACGAGCAGTACTTC.

V and J are TRBV20-1 and TRBJ2-7; D could derive from TRBD1 or TRBD2 (5 bases each). This CDR3 has 16 residues. Per the germline V gene, CDR1 is DFQATT and CDR2 is SNEGSKA (reference sequence). V gave up 0 bases and J gave up 2 bases, with 17 bases separating them. The CDR3, as DNA: TGCAGTGCTAGAGATGTTCCCGGGTTGGGGGCCTACGAGCAGTACTTC. It codes for CSARDVPGLGAYEQYF.

In its sample, this clonotype was seen a few times. The genes are TRBV9 and TRBJ2-1; 9 bases align to TRBD2. J gave up 6 bases and V 0 bases, and 7 bases lay outside the gene matches. This CDR3 is 16 amino acids long. In germline, CDR1 is SGDLS, CDR2 YYNGEE. CDR3 sequence (DNA): TGTGCCAGCAGCGTAGGACCGGGACTAGCTCCCAATGAGCAGTTCTTC. It specifies CASSVGPGLAPNEQFF.

This clonotype was picked up a small number of times. V usage is TRBV10-3 and J usage is TRBJ2-1; D not resolved. The CDR3 is made up of 16 amino acids. V was clipped by 3 bases and J by 0 bases, with 12 bases between them. CDR1 and CDR2 from the germline V gene are ENHRY and SYGVKD. CDR3 sequence: CAISDVGRNSYNEQFF. The CDR3 region has the DNA TGTGCCATCAGTGATGTCGGACGGAACTCCTACAATGAGCAGTTCTTC.

The rearrangement joins TRBV28 to TRBJ2-7; 9 nucleotides line up with TRBD2. Germline assignment: CDR1 MDHEN and CDR2 SYDVKM. The V and J ends lost 2 bases and 3 bases, in that order; junction bases with no gene match: 2. CDR3 length: 14 residues. CDR3 sequence (DNA): TGTGCCAGCAGTTTACTAGCGGGGAACTACGAGCAGTACTTC. Translation gives CASSLLAGNYEQYF.

This clonotype has more than one count but fewer than ten. The rearrangement uses TRBV9 and TRBJ2-2; D possibly corresponds to TRBD2 (5 bases). The V end lost 0 bases, the J end lost 4 bases, and 19 bases lay between the germline ends. Germline CDR1 is SGDLS and CDR2 is YYNGEE. The CDR3 loop spans 18 amino acids. Written as DNA, the CDR3 is TGTGCCAGCAGCGTAGCCTTAGGAAACGATGAGGGCACCGGGGAGCTGTTTTTT. It yields the protein CASSVALGNDEGTGELFF.

V usage is TRBV7-8 and J usage is TRBJ2-7; D not certain. This CDR3 comprises 16 residues. Trimming stripped 5 bases from V and 4 bases from J, with 21 bases between. The germline V gene has CDR1 SGHVS and CDR2 FQNEAQ. For the CDR3, the DNA is TGTGCCAGCAGCGTTCTGGGCCGGAGCCCGGTATACGAGCAGTACTTC. It yields the protein CASSVLGRSPVYEQYF.

This clonotype was seen only a few times. The gene calls are TRBV12-3 or TRBV12-4 and TRBJ1-1; no clear D gene. Trimming cost V 6 bases and J 2 bases, with 10 bases left between them. The CDR3 contains 13 residues. CDR3: CASRPPENTEAFF. CDR3 sequence (DNA): TGTGCCAGCAGACCCCCAGAAAACACTGAAGCTTTCTTT.

The chain is built from TRBV12-3 or TRBV12-4 and TRBJ2-7, with 9 bases aligning to TRBD2. The trim removed 3 bases at V and 3 bases at J, leaving 3 bases unmatched. This CDR3 contains 14 residues. The chain's CDR3 is CASSFERGDYEQYF. The DNA of the CDR3 is TGTGCCAGCAGTTTCGAGCGGGGGGACTACGAGCAGTACTTC.

The chain uses TRBV6-2 or TRBV6-3 and TRBJ2-1, with TRBD2 matching 9 bases. The junction had 8 bases not matched to a gene; V was cut back by 2 bases and J by 0 bases. The CDR3 runs 18 residues. Germline values: CDR1 MNHEY, CDR2 SVGEGT. Written as DNA, the CDR3 is TGTGCCAGCAGTTACCAGCGGGGGGTCCTACGCTCCTACAATGAGCAGTTCTTC. This translates into CASSYQRGVLRSYNEQFF.

This clonotype was recorded many times. The J gene is TRBJ1-1, the V gene TRBV7-9, with 9 bases matching TRBD1. V shed 5 bases and J 6 bases; nucleotides not matched to a gene: 4. There are 13 residues in the CDR3. Germline CDR1 and CDR2: SEHNR and FQNEAQ (reference sequence). CDR3 DNA sequence: TGTGCCAGCAGCCGGGACAGGGCGGCTGAAGCTTTCTTT. This sequence encodes CASSRDRAAEAFF.

This clonotype appeared a few times. This chain connects TRBV7-6 to TRBJ2-3; 7 bases line up with TRBD2. The germline CDR1 and CDR2 sequences are SGHVS and FNYEAQ. CDR3 length: 15 residues. Unmatched junction bases numbered 8, after V lost 5 bases and J lost 3 bases. The CDR3 nucleotides are TGTGCCAGCAGCCCCCAGGCTAGCGGAACAGATACGCAGTATTTT. Translated, it gives CASSPQASGTDTQYF.

V is TRBV12-3 or TRBV12-4 and J is TRBJ1-4; D is uncertain. The CDR3 has 14 amino acids. With 1 base removed from V and 7 bases from J, the gap between germline ends came to 10 bases. The CDR3 DNA sequence: TGTGCCAGCAGTTTAGTTGAGGGAGGTGAAAAACTGTTTTTT. Translating it yields CASSLVEGGEKLFF.